The T cell receptor (beta chain) under discussion was sequenced for a study of spatial heterogeneity in lung cancer. Overall study findings and caveats: At tumor resection, ubiquitous expanded TCRs were detected in blood more often than later.

All TCR cDNA molecules were individually tagged with a unique molecular identifier. From the 5' RACE reads, TCRdb called clonotypes with MiXCR, one entry per CDR3 protein. The table lists some 34,000 distinct CDR3 sequences, roughly 7.2% of them singletons, with over 25% in the top ten. Time point described: sample taken at primary tumor resection. A note on this clonotype: Its antigen is unidentified.

Germline CDR1 is MNHEY and CDR2 is SMNVEV (reference sequence). Trimming cost V 6 bases and J 5 bases, with 13 bases left between them. This CDR3 is built from 14 residues. The receptor was derived from a female donor with early-stage non-small cell lung cancer. Sample: PBMCs, taken at surgery. The chain uses TRBV27 and TRBJ2-2; D call uncertain. The CDR3 DNA sequence: TGTGCCAGCAGATTTACAGAGGAAACCGGGGAGCTGTTTTTT. Translation: CASRFTEETGELFF.